A selection of T cell receptor beta chains follows, all from one sample in a study of shared clonotypes between healthy human individuals. Clones were read by immunoSEQ multiplex PCR, and TCRdb kept only the in-frame ones, dropping some. The sample carries approximately 590,000 clones, just under 97% recorded once. Sequenced: naive CD8+ T cells sorted from blood. These receptors were collected from a woman younger than 45 in good health. Each CDR3 is given with its conserved first and last residue. Each record gives: J gene, V gene, D gene, clone size, CDR3 protein, CDR3 DNA. A D gene is named only where the DNA matches it firmly. Where a row states a size, it is once, few, many or the class of an expanded clone; other rows omit it.

j_gene: TRBJ2-2
v_gene: TRBV11-2
d_gene: .
abundance: once
CDR3aa: CASSLSTGELFF
CDR3nt: TGTGCCAGCAGCTTATCCACCGGGGAGCTGTTTTTT

j_gene: TRBJ2-7
v_gene: TRBV9
d_gene: TRBD2
abundance: .
CDR3aa: CASSVRGGEQYF
CDR3nt: TGTGCCAGCAGCGTACGCGGGGGCGAGCAGTACTTC

j_gene: TRBJ2-7
v_gene: TRBV28
d_gene: .
abundance: .
CDR3aa: CASRLGQDISYEQYF
CDR3nt: TGTGCCAGCAGACTTGGACAAGATATCTCCTACGAGCAGTACTTC

j_gene: TRBJ2-7
v_gene: TRBV13
d_gene: TRBD2
abundance: .
CDR3aa: CASSLRLAGTYEQYF
CDR3nt: TGTGCCAGCAGCTTAAGGCTAGCGGGCACCTACGAGCAGTACTTC

j_gene: TRBJ2-7
v_gene: TRBV7-8
d_gene: .
abundance: .
CDR3aa: CASSFLWGGTPGAEQYF
CDR3nt: TGTGCCAGCAGCTTTCTCTGGGGGGGGACCCCAGGGGCCGAGCAGTACTTC

j_gene: TRBJ2-7
v_gene: TRBV7-9
d_gene: .
abundance: .
CDR3aa: CASSLGGRINYEQYF
CDR3nt: TGTGCCAGCAGCCTGGGAGGACGGATAAACTACGAGCAGTACTTC

j_gene: TRBJ1-3
v_gene: TRBV27
d_gene: .
abundance: .
CDR3aa: CASSLSQGNTIYF
CDR3nt: TGTGCCAGCAGTTTATCACAGGGAAACACCATATATTTT

j_gene: TRBJ2-7
v_gene: TRBV2
d_gene: .
abundance: .
CDR3aa: CASSGFVHEQYF
CDR3nt: TGTGCCAGCAGCGGATTTGTCCACGAGCAGTACTTC

j_gene: TRBJ2-1
v_gene: TRBV27
d_gene: TRBD1
abundance: .
CDR3aa: CASSSRDRAYNEQFF
CDR3nt: TGTGCCAGCAGTTCCCGGGACAGGGCCTACAATGAGCAGTTCTTC

j_gene: TRBJ2-5
v_gene: TRBV27
d_gene: .
abundance: few
CDR3aa: CASSMNQETQYF
CDR3nt: TGTGCCAGCAGTATGAACCAAGAGACCCAGTACTTC

j_gene: TRBJ2-7
v_gene: TRBV7-9
d_gene: .
abundance: .
CDR3aa: CASSFDRGPYEQYF
CDR3nt: TGTGCCAGCAGCTTCGACCGGGGCCCCTACGAGCAGTACTTC

j_gene: TRBJ2-7
v_gene: TRBV5-6
d_gene: TRBD2
abundance: .
CDR3aa: CASSAGLATYEQYF
CDR3nt: TGTGCCAGCAGCGCGGGACTAGCCACCTACGAGCAGTACTTC

j_gene: TRBJ1-1
v_gene: TRBV4-1
d_gene: .
abundance: .
CDR3aa: CASSLYKGLPEAFF
CDR3nt: TGCGCCAGCAGCCTGTACAAAGGGTTGCCTGAAGCTTTCTTT

j_gene: TRBJ2-7
v_gene: TRBV13
d_gene: TRBD2
abundance: .
CDR3aa: CASSLISTSGLAAYEQYF
CDR3nt: TGTGCCAGCAGCTTAATAAGCACCTCGGGACTAGCGGCCTACGAGCAGTACTTC

j_gene: TRBJ2-5
v_gene: TRBV5-6
d_gene: TRBD2
abundance: .
CDR3aa: CACGLAGETQYF
CDR3nt: TGTGCCTGCGGACTAGCGGGAGAGACCCAGTACTTC

j_gene: TRBJ2-2
v_gene: TRBV28
d_gene: .
abundance: few
CDR3aa: CASSFFRNTGELFF
CDR3nt: TGTGCCAGCAGTTTTTTTCGTAACACCGGGGAGCTGTTTTTT

j_gene: TRBJ1-2
v_gene: TRBV9
d_gene: .
abundance: once
CDR3aa: CASSGYRHAELYGYTF
CDR3nt: TGTGCCAGCAGCGGGTACCGGCACGCAGAGCTCTATGGCTACACCTTC

j_gene: TRBJ2-1
v_gene: TRBV7-2
d_gene: .
abundance: .
CDR3aa: CASSSTPIPPYNEQFF
CDR3nt: TGTGCCAGCAGCTCAACTCCTATCCCTCCCTACAATGAGCAGTTCTTC

j_gene: TRBJ2-5
v_gene: TRBV28
d_gene: .
abundance: .
CDR3aa: CASSLDQGETQYF
CDR3nt: TGTGCCAGCAGTTTAGACCAGGGAGAGACCCAGTACTTC

j_gene: TRBJ2-7
v_gene: TRBV28
d_gene: TRBD1
abundance: .
CDR3aa: CASSSRTGFYEQYF
CDR3nt: TGTGCCAGCAGTTCTAGGACAGGGTTCTACGAGCAGTACTTC

j_gene: TRBJ2-1
v_gene: TRBV7-8
d_gene: TRBD2
abundance: .
CDR3aa: CASSLYGRDSYNEQFF
CDR3nt: TGTGCCAGCAGCTTATACGGGAGGGACTCCTACAATGAGCAGTTCTTC

j_gene: TRBJ2-1
v_gene: TRBV4-1
d_gene: TRBD2
abundance: .
CDR3aa: CASSFRLTGGYNEQFF
CDR3nt: TGCGCCAGCAGCTTCCGACTAACGGGAGGGTACAATGAGCAGTTCTTC

j_gene: TRBJ1-1
v_gene: TRBV6-1
d_gene: TRBD1
abundance: .
CDR3aa: CASSAWTGNTEAFF
CDR3nt: TGTGCCAGCAGTGCCTGGACAGGGAACACTGAAGCTTTCTTT

j_gene: TRBJ2-7
v_gene: TRBV6-5
d_gene: TRBD2
abundance: .
CDR3aa: CASTAGTGGEQYF
CDR3nt: TGTGCCAGCACCGCCGGGACGGGGGGCGAGCAGTACTTC

j_gene: TRBJ1-2
v_gene: TRBV30
d_gene: .
abundance: .
CDR3aa: CAWSVFPGHRGYTF
CDR3nt: TGTGCCTGGAGTGTATTCCCAGGCCATAGGGGCTACACCTTC

j_gene: TRBJ2-7
v_gene: TRBV2
d_gene: .
abundance: .
CDR3aa: CASSEVGSQYF
CDR3nt: TGTGCCAGCAGTGAAGTTGGCTCACAGTACTTC

j_gene: TRBJ1-4
v_gene: TRBV4-1
d_gene: .
abundance: .
CDR3aa: CASSQVGGATNEKLFF
CDR3nt: TGCGCCAGCAGCCAAGTGGGGGGAGCAACTAATGAAAAACTGTTTTTT

j_gene: TRBJ2-4
v_gene: TRBV11-2
d_gene: .
abundance: .
CDR3aa: CASSLAPSAANIQYF
CDR3nt: TGTGCCAGCAGCTTAGCTCCATCGGCAGCCAACATTCAGTACTTC

j_gene: TRBJ2-3
v_gene: TRBV7-8
d_gene: .
abundance: .
CDR3aa: CASSLSGLGADTQYF
CDR3nt: TGTGCCAGCAGCTTAAGTGGACTCGGAGCAGATACGCAGTATTTT

j_gene: TRBJ2-7
v_gene: TRBV5-1
d_gene: TRBD2
abundance: .
CDR3aa: CASSFGGEDEQYF
CDR3nt: TGCGCCAGCAGCTTTGGGGGGGAGGACGAGCAGTACTTC

j_gene: TRBJ2-2
v_gene: TRBV28
d_gene: TRBD2
abundance: .
CDR3aa: CASSGLAGDTGELFF
CDR3nt: TGTGCCAGCAGTGGACTAGCGGGAGACACCGGGGAGCTGTTTTTT

j_gene: TRBJ2-1
v_gene: TRBV7-6
d_gene: .
abundance: .
CDR3aa: CASSRTLGNEQFF
CDR3nt: TGTGCCAGCAGCCGTACCCTCGGGAATGAGCAGTTCTTC

j_gene: TRBJ2-4
v_gene: TRBV28
d_gene: TRBD2
abundance: .
CDR3aa: CASSLSQGGGAKNIQYF
CDR3nt: TGTGCCAGCAGTTTATCACAGGGCGGGGGGGCCAAAAACATTCAGTACTTC

j_gene: TRBJ1-1
v_gene: TRBV30
d_gene: .
abundance: .
CDR3aa: CAWSPAGGTEAFF
CDR3nt: TGTGCCTGGAGTCCCGCGGGAGGGACTGAAGCTTTCTTT

j_gene: TRBJ1-2
v_gene: TRBV14
d_gene: .
abundance: .
CDR3aa: CASSQVFRDPYGYTF
CDR3nt: TGTGCCAGCAGCCAAGTGTTCAGGGATCCCTATGGCTACACCTTC

j_gene: TRBJ1-1
v_gene: TRBV9
d_gene: .
abundance: .
CDR3aa: CASSPSRGPDTEAFF
CDR3nt: TGTGCCAGCAGCCCGAGTCGGGGACCCGACACTGAAGCTTTCTTT

j_gene: TRBJ1-1
v_gene: TRBV28
d_gene: .
abundance: .
CDR3aa: CASRLGNTEAFF
CDR3nt: TGTGCCAGCAGACTGGGGAACACTGAAGCTTTCTTT

j_gene: TRBJ2-7
v_gene: TRBV13
d_gene: TRBD2
abundance: .
CDR3aa: CASSLGLAGVYEQYF
CDR3nt: TGTGCCAGCAGCTTAGGTCTAGCGGGAGTGTACGAGCAGTACTTC

j_gene: TRBJ1-2
v_gene: TRBV5-6
d_gene: .
abundance: .
CDR3aa: CASSSTGLYGYTF
CDR3nt: TGTGCCAGCAGCTCGACAGGTCTCTATGGCTACACCTTC

j_gene: TRBJ2-7
v_gene: TRBV10-3
d_gene: TRBD2
abundance: .
CDR3aa: CAISDVTSGSYEQYF
CDR3nt: TGTGCCATCAGTGACGTCACTAGCGGGTCCTACGAGCAGTACTTC

j_gene: TRBJ1-1
v_gene: TRBV7-9
d_gene: TRBD1
abundance: .
CDR3aa: CASSVGDRRMNTEAFF
CDR3nt: TGTGCCAGCAGCGTGGGGGACAGGAGAATGAACACTGAAGCTTTCTTT

j_gene: TRBJ2-7
v_gene: TRBV18
d_gene: TRBD1
abundance: .
CDR3aa: CASSPTGGYSYEQYF
CDR3nt: TGTGCCAGCTCACCCACAGGGGGCTACTCCTACGAGCAGTACTTC

j_gene: TRBJ2-7
v_gene: TRBV27
d_gene: TRBD2
abundance: .
CDR3aa: CASSPTPSGSSYEQYF
CDR3nt: TGTGCCAGCAGTCCAACGCCCAGCGGGAGCTCCTACGAGCAGTACTTC

j_gene: TRBJ1-1
v_gene: TRBV28
d_gene: .
abundance: .
CDR3aa: CASTLGVTEAFF
CDR3nt: TGTGCCAGCACTTTAGGGGTCACTGAAGCTTTCTTT

j_gene: TRBJ1-5
v_gene: TRBV7-9
d_gene: .
abundance: once
CDR3aa: CASSPGGDSNQPQHF
CDR3nt: TGTGCCAGCAGCCCCGGTGGGGATAGCAATCAGCCCCAGCATTTT

j_gene: TRBJ2-1
v_gene: TRBV11-2
d_gene: .
abundance: .
CDR3aa: CASSLVSFLANEQFF
CDR3nt: TGTGCCAGCAGCTTAGTTTCCTTCCTTGCCAATGAGCAGTTCTTC

j_gene: TRBJ1-2
v_gene: TRBV9
d_gene: .
abundance: .
CDR3aa: CASRLDYGYTF
CDR3nt: TGTGCCAGCAGGCTGGACTATGGCTACACCTTC

j_gene: TRBJ1-2
v_gene: TRBV7-6
d_gene: .
abundance: .
CDR3aa: CASSTGNYGYTF
CDR3nt: TGTGCCAGCAGTACTGGAAACTATGGCTACACCTTC

j_gene: TRBJ1-1
v_gene: TRBV7-6
d_gene: .
abundance: .
CDR3aa: CASSHLGLNTEAFF
CDR3nt: TGTGCCAGCAGCCACTTGGGGTTGAACACTGAAGCTTTCTTT

j_gene: TRBJ1-1
v_gene: TRBV28
d_gene: .
abundance: .
CDR3aa: CASSFLGGTEAFF
CDR3nt: TGTGCCAGCAGTTTCCTGGGTGGGACTGAAGCTTTCTTT

j_gene: TRBJ2-5
v_gene: TRBV10-1
d_gene: .
abundance: .
CDR3aa: CANNQETQYF
CDR3nt: TGCGCCAACAATCAAGAGACCCAGTACTTC

j_gene: TRBJ2-7
v_gene: TRBV19
d_gene: .
abundance: .
CDR3aa: CASSMGGDLRRYF
CDR3nt: TGTGCCAGTAGTATGGGCGGGGACTTGAGAAGGTACTTC

j_gene: TRBJ2-4
v_gene: TRBV9
d_gene: .
abundance: .
CDR3aa: CASSYSGENIQYF
CDR3nt: TGTGCCAGCAGCTACTCAGGGGAAAACATTCAGTACTTC

j_gene: TRBJ1-1
v_gene: TRBV6-6
d_gene: .
abundance: .
CDR3aa: CASCQRGILTEAFF
CDR3nt: TGTGCCAGTTGCCAACGGGGGATCTTGACTGAAGCTTTCTTT

j_gene: TRBJ1-2
v_gene: TRBV29-1
d_gene: .
abundance: .
CDR3aa: CSVDTAPFNYGYTF
CDR3nt: TGCAGCGTTGATACAGCCCCTTTTAACTATGGCTACACCTTC